A single sample gave rise to the 30 T cell receptor beta chains below, sequenced in a study of T cell clonality in common variable immunodeficiency. Assay: immunoSEQ multiplex PCR; the TCRdb copy retains only in-frame clones and omits some. The table lists about 81,000 clones, with no singletons. Sequences were obtained from peripheral blood mononuclear cells. Receptor source: a person aged 18 to 70 in good health.

This clone was detected a few times. The read gets to within 3 residues of the CDR3 end, and the germline J gene fills in the rest. The chain is built from TRBV7-2 and TRBJ1-1; 8 positions match TRBD1. The CDR3 loop spans 12 amino acids. Per the germline V gene, CDR1 is SGHTA and CDR2 is FQGNSA. J was trimmed by 7 bases and V by 3 bases; bases with no gene match: 1. CDR3 sequence reads: CASSLGQVEAFF. The part of the CDR3 DNA that was read is TGTGCCAGCAGCTTGGGACAGGTTGAA.

This clone came up many times. The CDR3 region is CASSPRPGETQYF. The covered CDR3 bases are TGTGCCAGCAGCCCGCGGCCAGGGGAGACC. The rearrangement links TRBV7-9 to TRBJ2-5; D is possibly TRBD1 (5 bases). Read sequence stops 3 residues before the CDR3 end, and the germline J gene provides the missing end. Germline CDR1 SEHNR, CDR2 FQNEAQ (reference sequence). This CDR3 comprises 13 residues. Trimming shortened V by 5 bases and J by 5 bases, and 12 bases separated the two germline ends. Full variable domain (remainder filled in from reference TRBV7-9 and TRBJ2-5): DTGVSQNPRHKITKRGQNVTFRCDPISEHNRLYWYRQTLGQGPEFLTYFQNEAQLEKSRLLSDRFSAERPKGSFSTLEIQRTEQGDSAMYLCASSPRPGETQYFGPGTRLLVL.

This clone has a count of ten or more. The read ends 3 residues shy of where the CDR3 ends; the end is completed using the germline J gene. The chain combines TRBV5-1 with TRBJ2-7, with TRBD2 as a possible D gene (5 bases). Germline CDR1 SGHRS, CDR2 YFSETQ. V lost 0 bases, J lost 0 bases, and 7 bases lay in between. The CDR3 runs 14 residues. Partial CDR3 DNA: TGCGCCAGCAGCTTGGGGCTAGCCTCCTACGAG. Residues: CASSLGLASYE. The entire CDR3 reads CASSLGLASYEQYF.

The table lists this clone with many counts. The read terminates 3 residues ahead of where the CDR3 ends, so the germline J gene completes it. The chain is built from TRBV5-1 and TRBJ1-2; D not resolved. Germline V lookup: CDR1 SGHRS, CDR2 YFSETQ. V was shortened by 1 base and J by 3 bases, with 13 bases between the two germline ends. This CDR3 has 15 amino acids. CDR3 bases read: TGCGCCAGCAGCTTGAGTGCAGGAGGCGACTATGGC. Protein: CASSLSAGGDYG. The full CDR3 sequence reads CASSLSAGGDYGYTF.

This clone was found many times. The CDR3 bases that were read are TGTGCCAGCAGCTTAGTTGAACTAGCGGGAGGGCCCACAGATACG. The encoded protein is CASSLVELAGGPTDT. The whole CDR3 reads CASSLVELAGGPTDTQYF. The chain uses TRBV7-6 and TRBJ2-3, with 13 bases fitting TRBD2. The CDR3 end falls 3 residues outside the read, so it is completed with the germline J gene. The ends lost 1 base at V and 2 bases at J; junction bases unmatched: 6. Per germline, CDR1 SGHVS and CDR2 FNYEAQ. CDR3 length: 18 amino acids.

The sample holds many counts of this clone. The read ends 3 residues early relative to the CDR3; the germline J gene fills the gap. Different DNA sequences within this sample yield the same CDR3. This chain connects TRBV5-6 to TRBJ2-7; TRBD1 agrees at 9 bases. The V gene's germline CDR1 is SGHDT and CDR2 YYEEEE. This CDR3 has 14 amino acids. The J segment lost 3 bases and the V segment lost 1 base, leaving 2 bases of the junction unmatched. This CDR3 is CASSLTGGNYEQYF. Partial CDR3 DNA: TGTGCCAGCAGCTTGACAGGGGGCAACTACGAG.

This clone was seen at least ten times. The sequence runs out 3 residues before the end of the CDR3; the remainder is reconstructed from the germline J gene. This chain connects TRBV6-2 or TRBV6-3 to TRBJ2-7; D is undetermined. The CDR3 consists of 14 residues. Germline V gives CDR1 MNHEY, CDR2 SVGEGT. V lost 7 bases to trimming and J lost 0 bases, with 13 bases between them. The CDR3 sequence is CASTERLSSYEQYF. Incomplete CDR3 DNA: TGTGCCAGCACCGAGAGGCTGAGCTCCTACGAG.

This clone was counted ten times or more. The CDR3 is cut off 3 residues early in the read; its end comes from the germline J gene. J is TRBJ2-3 and V is TRBV18, with a possible D match to TRBD2 (6 bases). The CDR3 is made up of 15 amino acids. Trimming removed 3 bases at V and 5 bases at J, with 15 bases between. Germline V gene data show CDR1 as KGHSH and CDR2 as LQKENI. The CDR3 loop reads CASSPLGGSGDTQYF. CDR3 DNA (partial): TGTGCCAGCTCACCGTTAGGAGGGAGCGGAGATACG.

This clone has ten or more counts. Read coverage stops 3 residues before the CDR3 terminus; the germline J gene supplies the remainder. The J gene is TRBJ2-1, the V gene TRBV12-5; 8 nucleotides agree with TRBD1. The CDR3 contains 19 residues. V was clipped by 0 bases and J by 2 bases; unmatched bases: 12. Germline-derived CDR1 and CDR2 are LGHNT and FRNRAP. CDR3 loop: CASGLVFPGQGATYNEQFF. Incomplete CDR3 DNA: TGTGCTAGTGGTTTGGTATTCCCGGGGCAGGGGGCCACCTACAATGAG. Using reference TRBV12-5 and TRBJ2-1 for the parts outside the CDR3, the full variable domain is DARVTQTPRHKVTEMGQEVTMRCQPILGHNTVFWYRQTMMQGLELLAYFRNRAPLDDSGMPKDRFSAEMPDATLATLKIQPSEPRDSAVYFCASGLVFPGQGATYNEQFFGPGTRLTVL.

This clone was seen ten or more times. The CDR3 extends 3 residues past the end of the read, so its final part is completed from the germline J gene. V and J are TRBV6-2 or TRBV6-3 and TRBJ2-5; possible D gene TRBD2, 7 bases. Looked up from germline, CDR1 is MNHEY and CDR2 is SVGEGT. The CDR3 consists of 12 residues. Trimming pared 6 bases from V and 7 bases from J, leaving 12 bases between. Partial CDR3 DNA: TGTGCCAGCAGCTATGGGGGGGCGACC. Protein: CASSYGGAT. The whole CDR3 region reads CASSYGGATQYF.

This clone was recorded many times. At one end the junction does not follow the germline gene, possibly because of a read error. The CDR3 goes on 3 residues after the read ends, and that part is filled in from the germline J gene. The chain uses TRBV7-7 and TRBJ2-5; tentative D call: TRBD2 (7 bases). Per germline, CDR1 SSHAT and CDR2 FNYEAQ (reference sequence). CDR3 length: 15 residues. CDR3 bases read: TGTGCTAGCAGCTTAGTGGGAGGGGGGGGAGAGACC. It encodes CASSLVGGGGET. The whole CDR3 protein reads CASSLVGGGGETQYF.

This clone was observed many times. The sequence runs out 3 residues before the end of the CDR3; the remainder is reconstructed from the germline J gene. This sequence joins TRBV19 and TRBJ2-3, with 8 bases matching TRBD1. Looked up from germline, CDR1 is LNHDA and CDR2 is SQIVND (reference sequence). The V and J ends lost 3 bases and 3 bases, in that order; junction bases with no gene match: 14. The CDR3 spans 18 residues. The CDR3 region is CASSISLGGTGGTDTQYF. CDR3 DNA, as far as it was read: TGTGCCAGTAGTATCTCGCTTGGGGGCACAGGGGGAACAGATACG.

This clone came up a few times. The observed sequence ends 3 residues before the CDR3 terminus, with the missing tail filled in from the germline J gene. The chain couples TRBV2 to TRBJ2-5; 10 positions agree with TRBD2. J gave up 4 bases and V 5 bases, and 7 bases lay outside the gene matches. This CDR3 contains 15 residues. Germline V lookup: CDR1 SNHLY, CDR2 FYNNEI. CDR3 bases read: TGTGCCAGCAGTTTCACTAGCGGGAAGGGAGAGACC. Residues: CASSFTSGKGET. The complete CDR3 sequence is CASSFTSGKGETQYF.

In this sample, this clone turned up many times. The sequenced fragment ends 3 residues before the CDR3 boundary, so the rest is inferred from the germline J gene. The rearrangement joins TRBV30 to TRBJ2-1; D unclear. The CDR3 spans 12 residues. CDR1 is GTSNPN and CDR2 is SVGIG in the germline V gene (reference sequence). Trimming cost V 0 bases and J 4 bases, with 4 bases left between them. CDR3 bases read: TGTGCCTGGAGTGTACTATACAATGAG. Protein product: CAWSVLYNE. The full CDR3 is CAWSVLYNEQFF.

This clone showed up many times. The read finishes 3 residues shy of the CDR3 end, and the germline J gene is used to complete it. The chain is built from TRBV19 and TRBJ1-4, with 10 bases lining up with TRBD1. The CDR3 has 16 amino acids. V dropped 4 bases and J dropped 0; count of bases not matched to a gene: 2. Germline V CDR1 and CDR2: LNHDA, SQIVND (reference sequence). CDR3 DNA, as far as it was read: TGTGCCAGTAGTACCGGGACAGGGGCAACTAATGAAAAA. Its translation: CASSTGTGATNEK. The whole CDR3 protein is CASSTGTGATNEKLFF. Full variable domain (outside the CDR3, taken from reference TRBV19 and TRBJ1-4): DGGITQSPKYLFRKEGQNVTLSCEQNLNHDAMYWYRQDPGQGLRLIYYSQIVNDFQKGDIAEGYSVSREKKESFPLTVTSAQKNPTAFYLCASSTGTGATNEKLFFGSGTQLSVL.

There are many counts of this clone. The read comes to an end 3 residues before the CDR3 does, leaving the germline J gene to fill in the end. The J gene is TRBJ2-1, the V gene TRBV7-9; D is uncertain. The V end was cut by 5 bases, the J end by 8 bases, with 7 bases between. Germline V CDR1 and CDR2: SEHNR, FQNEAQ (reference sequence). The CDR3 contains 11 residues. The CDR3 here is CASSLADEQFF. CDR3 DNA (partial): TGTGCCAGCAGCCTCGCGGATGAG.

This clone has ten or more counts. The missing CDR3 end, 3 residues past where the read stops, is filled in from the germline J gene. The chain combines TRBV11-2 with TRBJ2-3; D is unclear. This CDR3 spans 12 amino acids. The V end lost 4 bases, the J end lost 4 bases, and 6 bases lay between the germline ends. Per the germline V gene, CDR1 is SGHAT and CDR2 is FQNNGV. The CDR3 loop reads CASSSGADTQYF. The CDR3 DNA, read in part, is TGTGCCAGCAGCTCAGGCGCAGATACG.

In its sample, this clone was seen many times. With the read ending 3 residues before the CDR3 end, the germline J gene is used to fill in that end. This sequence joins TRBV29-1 and TRBJ2-3; 9 nucleotides agree with TRBD2. CDR3 length equals 15 residues. V dropped 6 bases and J dropped 0; count of bases not matched to a gene: 7. The V gene's germline CDR1 is SQVTM and CDR2 ANQGSEA. CDR3 residues: CSVDMTSGSTDTQYF. The CDR3 DNA, read in part, is TGCAGCGTCGACATGACTAGCGGTAGCACAGATACG.

As to this clone: Read sequence stops 3 residues before the CDR3 end, and the germline J gene provides the missing end. V gene TRBV7-2 combines with J gene TRBJ1-3; D is ambiguous. CDR1 is SGHTA and CDR2 is FQGNSA in the germline V gene. This CDR3 region has 15 residues. Between the trimmed V and J ends, which lost 0 bases and 0 bases, there was a span of 6 bases. CDR3 DNA, as far as it was read: TGTGCCAGCAGCTTAGCGGGCCTCTCTGGAAACACC. Its translation: CASSLAGLSGNT. The whole CDR3 is CASSLAGLSGNTIYF.

This clone was recorded at least ten times. The observed sequence ends 3 residues before the CDR3 terminus, with the missing tail filled in from the germline J gene. This chain connects TRBV5-1 to TRBJ1-4; 11 positions agree with TRBD1. The CDR3 sequence is 19 residues long. Germline loops: CDR1 SGHRS, CDR2 YFSETQ. V dropped 4 bases and J dropped 0; count of bases not matched to a gene: 11. The DNA read from the CDR3 is TGCGCCAGCAGCCGAGAGGGGACAGGGGGTATCGCAACTAATGAAAAA. Amino acids: CASSREGTGGIATNEK. The whole CDR3 is CASSREGTGGIATNEKLFF.

With regard to this clone: The CDR3 extends 3 residues past the end of the read, so its final part is completed from the germline J gene. The genes are TRBV6-2 or TRBV6-3 and TRBJ1-5; maybe TRBD1 (5 bases). The germline V gene encodes CDR1 MNHEY and CDR2 SVGEGT. The CDR3 is made up of 13 amino acids. The V end was cut by 4 bases, the J end by 2 bases, with 6 bases between. CDR3: CASSWGGNQPQHF. The CDR3 DNA, read in part, is TGTGCCAGCAGTTGGGGGGGCAATCAGCCC.

This clone was observed many times. The CDR3 extends 3 residues past the end of the read, so its final part is completed from the germline J gene. The gene calls are TRBV28 and TRBJ1-2; 7 positions agree with TRBD1. The J segment lost 7 bases and the V segment lost 3 bases, leaving 11 bases of the junction unmatched. The CDR3 spans 15 residues. Germline-derived CDR1 and CDR2 are MDHEN and SYDVKM. This CDR3 reads CASSFRDRDLSGYTF. The covered CDR3 bases are TGTGCCAGCAGTTTTCGTGACAGGGACCTAAGTGGC.

This clone was counted ten times or more. CDR3 in amino acids: CASSLQMIADTEAFF. Incomplete CDR3 DNA: TGTGCCAGCAGCTTACAGATGATAGCCGACACTGAA. The chain joins TRBV11-2 to TRBJ1-1; D remains unclear. With the read ending 3 residues before the CDR3 end, the germline J gene is used to fill in that end. This CDR3 spans 15 amino acids. Germline values: CDR1 SGHAT, CDR2 FQNNGV. Trimming shortened V by 2 bases and J by 3 bases, and 13 bases separated the two germline ends.

This clone was observed at least ten times. The CDR3 end falls 3 residues outside the read, so it is completed with the germline J gene. This chain links TRBV29-1 with TRBJ2-5, with D possibly matching TRBD1 (6 bases). This CDR3 has 13 residues. V lost 5 bases and J 2 bases, leaving 12 bases between the germline ends. The germline CDR1 and CDR2 sequences are SQVTM and ANQGSEA. Partial CDR3 DNA: TGCAGCGTTCACAGGGACATTCAAGAGACC. Its protein is CSVHRDIQET. The entire CDR3 reads CSVHRDIQETQYF. The variable domain in full, completed from reference TRBV29-1 and TRBJ2-5, reads SAVISQKPSRDICQRGTSLTIQCQVDSQVTMMFWYRQQPGQSLTLIATANQGSEATYESGFVIDKFPISRPNLTFSTLTVSNMSPEDSSIYLCSVHRDIQETQYFGPGTRLLVL.

This clone was observed a few times. From the germline J gene comes the end of the CDR3, since the read stops 3 residues before it. This chain uses TRBV7-2 with TRBJ1-6; no definite D call. The CDR3 runs to 11 residues. With 4 bases removed from V and 8 bases from J, the gap between germline ends came to 3 bases. CDR1 is SGHTA, CDR2 FQGNSA, per germline. CDR3 DNA, as far as it was read: TGTGCCAGCAGCTCTTATTCACCC. Protein: CASSSYSP. In full, the CDR3 reads CASSSYSPLHF.

This clone was counted at least ten times. The sequenced fragment ends 3 residues before the CDR3 boundary, so the rest is inferred from the germline J gene. V usage is TRBV7-2 and J usage is TRBJ2-7; possibly TRBD1 for D (6 bases). The CDR3 covers 13 residues. Germline V gene lookup returns CDR1 SGHTA and CDR2 FQGNSA. The V end lost 5 bases, the J end lost 3 bases, and 11 bases lay between the germline ends. The chain's CDR3 is CASSRGTLYEQYF. The covered CDR3 bases are TGTGCCAGCAGCCGAGGGACACTCTACGAG. Drawing the rest from reference TRBV7-2 and TRBJ2-7, the complete variable domain is GAGVSQSPSNKVTEKGKDVELRCDPISGHTALYWYRQSLGQGLEFLIYFQGNSAPDKSGLPSDRFSAERTGGSVSTLTIQRTQQEDSAVYLCASSRGTLYEQYFGPGTRLTVT.

Many counts were recorded for this clone. The CDR3 end lies 3 residues beyond the end of the read and is filled in from the germline J gene. The V gene is TRBV20-1, the J gene TRBJ2-2, with unresolved D. Trimming cost V 5 bases and J 1 base, with 5 bases left between them. This CDR3 has 12 residues. From germline, CDR1 is DFQATT and CDR2 SNEGSKA (reference sequence). The CDR3 sequence: CSAAVNTGELFF. CDR3 DNA (partial): TGCAGTGCTGCGGTGAACACCGGGGAG.

This clone was detected ten times or more. The CDR3 end lies 3 residues beyond the end of the read and is filled in from the germline J gene. The chain links TRBV29-1 to TRBJ1-1; possible D gene TRBD1, 6 bases. Trimming cost V 6 bases and J 1 base, with 18 bases left between them. The CDR3 consists of 15 residues. CDR1 is SQVTM, CDR2 ANQGSEA, per germline. The CDR3 reads CSVINLAGANTEAFF. The part of the CDR3 DNA that was read is TGCAGCGTCATAAATCTGGCGGGGGCGAACACTGAA.

This clone was detected many times. Read coverage stops 3 residues before the CDR3 terminus; the germline J gene supplies the remainder. The chain recombines TRBV6-2 or TRBV6-3 with TRBJ1-1; TRBD1 is a possible D gene (5 bases). Per the germline V gene, CDR1 is MNHEY and CDR2 is SVGEGT. This CDR3 region has 14 residues. V was cut by 2 bases and J by 1 base, with 8 bases left in between. CDR3 DNA, as far as it was read: TGTGCCAGCAGTTACGACAGACCGAACACTGAA. Amino acids: CASSYDRPNTE. The full CDR3 is CASSYDRPNTEAFF.

This clone has ten or more counts. The read stops 3 residues short of the end of the CDR3; the missing end is completed from the germline J gene. The chain joins TRBV12-5 to TRBJ2-7, with 7 bases fitting TRBD1. The germline V gene encodes CDR1 LGHNT and CDR2 FRNRAP. J gave up 2 bases and V 5 bases, and 3 bases lay outside the gene matches. There are 13 residues in the CDR3. Partial CDR3 DNA: TGTGCTAGTGGTGAACAGGGGACCTACGAG. This encodes CASGEQGTYE. The complete CDR3 sequence is CASGEQGTYEQYF.